This T cell receptor beta chain is from a study of T cell responses to AZD1222 COVID-19 vaccine. Study outcomes and limitations: Unmutated regions of variants are reportedly targeted by nearly half of spike-specific TCRs. It should be noted that donors were predominantly white British and more often female, and clonal diversity was possibly underestimated.

Profiling relied on immunoSEQ multiplex PCR, and the TCRdb table lists in-frame clones only, not all of them. The table lists roughly 120,000 clones, around 91% of them singletons, with roughly 1.6% in the top ten. Remarks on this clone: The antigen remains undetermined.

Second doses at about 4 or about 12 weeks were pooled. The sample was peripheral blood, taken 28 days after the second AZD1222 dose. The sequence came from an adult who received the AZD1222 COVID-19 vaccine.

DNA of the CDR3: TGTGCCAGCAGCTTAGAGGCAGTCTACGAGCAGTACTTC. This encodes CASSLEAVYEQYF. The chain employs TRBV7-9 and TRBJ2-7, with unresolved D. The CDR3 extends over 13 amino acids. Germline V gene lookup returns CDR1 SEHNR and CDR2 FQNEAQ (reference sequence). V lost 1 base to trimming and J lost 3 bases, with 7 bases between them.